This paragraph reports one T cell receptor (beta chain). Its cognate antigen is unknown. This record belongs to a study of T cell responses to AZD1222 COVID-19 vaccine. From germline, CDR1 is LGHDT and CDR2 YNNKEL (reference sequence). The CDR3 consists of 14 residues. Trimming shortened V by 2 bases and J by 2 bases, and 9 bases separated the two germline ends. Using immunoSEQ multiplex PCR, the repertoire was profiled, and TCRdb retains in-frame clones only, with some absent. The table shows about 70,000 clones, with 90% occurring only once. Study-level results: Vaccine-associated CD4 TCRs ranged over spike, dominating at 160-218 and 743-854.

This clonotype was sampled from an adult who received the AZD1222 COVID-19 vaccine. The rearrangement links TRBV3-1 (or the pseudogene TRBV3-2) to TRBJ1-2, with D perhaps TRBD1 (5 bases). This specimen consisted of peripheral blood, obtained 28 days after the second AZD1222 dose. The CDR3 DNA reads TGTGCCAGCAGCCAACCGGGACGGAACTATGGCTACACCTTC. Translated, it gives CASSQPGRNYGYTF.